The entry below describes one T cell receptor (beta chain). A read error may account for a junction end that differs from germline. The sample belongs to a study of T cell responses to AZD1222 COVID-19 vaccine. The CDR3 is 12 amino acids. Germline V gene sequence: CDR1 SGDLS, CDR2 YYNGEE. Assay used: immunoSEQ multiplex PCR; TCRdb lists only in-frame clones, some missing. There are around 160,000 clones in the sample; around nine tenths occur only once, and around 2.8% lies in the top ten. This receptor was obtained from an adult in good health. J is TRBJ2-1 and V is TRBV9; D remains unclear. The sample was peripheral blood, taken on day 0 of MenACWY control vaccination. CDR3 DNA sequence: TGTGCCAGCTTCGGGTCCTCCAATGAGCAGTTCTTC. Translating gives CASFGSSNEQFF.